A selection of T cell receptor beta chains follows, all from one sample in a study of OX40 agonist ivuxolimab in advanced cancers. The method was immunoSEQ multiplex PCR; TCRdb's version includes in-frame clones alone and lacks a portion of them. The sample has tens of thousands of clones, approximately 83% seen once. Sequencing used CD4+ or CD8+ T cells sorted from blood, obtained in a trial of the OX40 agonist ivuxolimab. The receptors originated from an adult with an advanced solid tumor such as melanoma, head and neck, liver or kidney cancer. Both conserved end residues are part of each CDR3. Fields, in order: CDR3 protein, CDR3 DNA, J gene, clone size, D gene, V gene, CDR3 length. A D gene is named only where the DNA matches it firmly. The size field is filled for only some rows; it gives once, few, many or a size class.

CASSVTASGGRNEQFF,TGTGCCAGCAGCGTAACGGCTAGCGGGGGGAGGAATGAGCAGTTCTTC,TRBJ2-1,.,TRBD2,TRBV9,16
CASSYGYRYEQYF,TGTGCCAGCAGTTACGGTTATCGTTACGAGCAGTACTTC,TRBJ2-7,.,.,TRBV27,13
CASSLAGGHSGNTIYF,TGCGCCAGCAGCTTGGCAGGGGGGCACTCTGGAAACACCATATATTTT,TRBJ1-3,.,TRBD1,TRBV5-1,16
CASSLVASGGLGNEQFF,TGTGCCAGCAGCTTAGTGGCTAGCGGGGGGTTAGGGAATGAGCAGTTCTTC,TRBJ2-1,.,TRBD2,TRBV7-6,17
CASSPSRAYQPQHF,TGTGCCAGCTCACCCTCGAGGGCCTATCAGCCCCAGCATTTT,TRBJ1-5,few,.,TRBV18,14
CASSEASNSNQPQHF,TGTGCCAGCAGTGAAGCGTCGAATAGCAATCAGCCCCAGCATTTT,TRBJ1-5,.,.,TRBV6-1,15
CASSIVQGRETQYF,TGTGCCAGTAGTATAGTACAGGGCCGGGAGACCCAGTACTTC,TRBJ2-5,once,.,TRBV19,14
CASSEVGRNSNQPQHF,TGTGCCAGCAGTGAGGTAGGGAGGAATAGCAATCAGCCCCAGCATTTT,TRBJ1-5,.,.,TRBV6-1,16
CASSTRQGVNYGYTF,TGTGCCAGCAGCACACGACAGGGGGTTAACTATGGCTACACCTTC,TRBJ1-2,.,TRBD1,TRBV13,15
CASSSKSSYNSPLHF,TGCGCCAGCAGCTCGAAGAGCTCCTATAATTCACCCCTCCACTTT,TRBJ1-6,.,.,TRBV5-1,15
CASSIDTNTEAFF,TGTGCCAGTAGTATAGACACAAACACTGAAGCTTTCTTT,TRBJ1-1,.,.,TRBV19,13
CASSPLRTGGAYEQYF,TGTGCCAGCAGTCCCCTCCGGACAGGGGGCGCCTACGAGCAGTACTTC,TRBJ2-7,.,TRBD1,TRBV27,16
CASSLYDEQFF,TGTGCCAGCAGCTTATACGATGAGCAGTTCTTC,TRBJ2-1,.,.,TRBV7-8,11
CASSPTGFYEQYF,TGTGCCAGCAGCCCGACGGGGTTCTACGAGCAGTACTTC,TRBJ2-7,.,.,TRBV9,13
CASSPGVRDQETQYF,TGTGCCAGCAGCCCGGGGGTCAGAGACCAAGAGACCCAGTACTTC,TRBJ2-5,once,.,TRBV5-6,15
CASSSGTAPQAFF,TGTGCCAGCAGCTCCGGGACGGCTCCTCAAGCTTTCTTT,TRBJ1-1,.,.,TRBV5-4,13
CASTSIGEGVPGEQYF,TGTGCCAGCACCTCTATTGGGGAGGGGGTCCCAGGGGAGCAGTACTTC,TRBJ2-7,.,.,TRBV28,16
CASSEPGTGIQTQYF,TGTGCCAGCAGTGAACCAGGGACAGGGATTCAGACCCAGTACTTC,TRBJ2-5,.,TRBD1,TRBV25-1,15
CASSPQRNGELFF,TGTGCCAGCTCACCACAAAGGAACGGGGAGCTGTTTTTT,TRBJ2-2,.,.,TRBV18,13
CASSGDGSGNTIYF,TGTGCCAGCAGCGGGGACGGCTCTGGAAACACCATATATTTT,TRBJ1-3,.,.,TRBV9,14
CAISESQGRHGYTF,TGTGCCATCAGTGAGTCACAGGGTCGGCATGGCTACACCTTC,TRBJ1-2,.,.,TRBV10-3,14
CASSEALLVEQYF,TGTGCCAGCAGTGAAGCGCTCCTGGTTGAGCAGTACTTC,TRBJ2-7,.,.,TRBV2,13
CASSLWGQQETQYF,TGTGCCAGCAGCTTGTGGGGACAACAAGAGACCCAGTACTTC,TRBJ2-5,.,.,TRBV5-6,14
CATSRMRADNEQYF,TGTGCCACCAGCAGGATGAGGGCGGACAACGAGCAGTACTTC,TRBJ2-7,.,.,TRBV15,14
CASSLDRAIGEKLFF,TGTGCCAGCAGCCTAGACAGGGCCATTGGCGAAAAACTGTTTTTT,TRBJ1-4,.,TRBD1,TRBV7-2,15
CASSAPPGTGVNEQYF,TGTGCCAGCAGCGCCCCTCCCGGGACAGGGGTCAACGAGCAGTACTTC,TRBJ2-7,.,TRBD1,TRBV7-2,16
CASGRRQGAYEQYF,TGTGCTAGTGGCCGCCGACAGGGGGCCTACGAGCAGTACTTC,TRBJ2-7,.,TRBD1,TRBV12-5,14
CASSPGGVNNEQFF,TGTGCCAGCAGCCCGGGCGGGGTAAACAATGAGCAGTTCTTC,TRBJ2-1,.,.,TRBV7-2,14
CASHKAEGGNEQFF,TGTGCCAGCCATAAAGCGGAAGGCGGCAATGAGCAGTTCTTC,TRBJ2-1,.,.,TRBV4-2,14
CASRYNSGGQNTGELFF,TGTGCCAGCAGATACAATAGCGGGGGACAAAACACCGGGGAGCTGTTTTTT,TRBJ2-2,.,TRBD2,TRBV7-9,17
CASSLGGSGYTDTQYF,TGTGCCAGCAGCTTGGGTGGGAGCGGTTACACAGATACGCAGTATTTT,TRBJ2-3,.,.,TRBV7-2,16
CASGSDRGRGETQYF,TGTGCTAGTGGTTCCGACAGGGGCCGGGGGGAGACCCAGTACTTC,TRBJ2-5,.,TRBD1,TRBV12-5,15
CASSSQGYSNQPQHF,TGTGCCAGCAGCTCTCAGGGTTATAGCAATCAGCCCCAGCATTTT,TRBJ1-5,.,.,TRBV9,15
CSARTAGNTEAFF,TGCAGCGCTAGGACGGCGGGGAACACTGAAGCTTTCTTT,TRBJ1-1,.,.,TRBV29-1,13
CASSLRDRTTEAFF,TGCGCCAGCAGCCTAAGAGATCGGACCACTGAAGCTTTCTTT,TRBJ1-1,.,.,TRBV4-1,14
CASSIAAGRREKLFF,TGTGCCAGTAGTATAGCGGCGGGGCGCCGCGAAAAACTGTTTTTT,TRBJ1-4,few,.,TRBV19,15
CASSSVGTGNTEAFF,TGTGCCAGCAGCTCCGTCGGGACAGGGAACACTGAAGCTTTCTTT,TRBJ1-1,.,TRBD1,TRBV7-6,15
CASSGSYEQYF,TGTGCCAGCAGTGGGTCCTACGAGCAGTACTTC,TRBJ2-7,.,.,TRBV6-1,11
CASSYRLGFRDSPLHF,TGTGCCAGCAGTTATCGCCTGGGGTTCAGGGATTCACCCCTCCACTTT,TRBJ1-6,.,.,TRBV6-5,16
CASSLETANSPLHF,TGCGCCAGCAGCTTGGAGACAGCCAATTCACCCCTCCACTTT,TRBJ1-6,.,.,TRBV5-1,14
CASSELFNNQPQHF,TGTGCCAGCAGTGAGCTATTTAACAATCAGCCCCAGCATTTT,TRBJ1-5,.,.,TRBV6-1,14
CASGLVLARISYEQYF,TGTGCTAGTGGTTTGGTACTCGCCAGGATCTCCTACGAGCAGTACTTC,TRBJ2-7,.,.,TRBV12-5,16
CASSETSYPGELFF,TGTGCCAGCAGTGAGACTAGTTACCCCGGGGAGCTGTTTTTT,TRBJ2-2,.,.,TRBV6-4,14
CASSQSTEAFF,TGTGCCAGCAGCCAATCTACTGAAGCTTTCTTT,TRBJ1-1,few,.,TRBV7-2,11
CASSQETSTQYF,TGTGCCAGCAGCCAGGAAACGTCTACGCAGTATTTT,TRBJ2-3,.,.,TRBV7-2,12
CASSQDLGGAFYEQYF,TGCGCCAGCAGCCAAGATCTAGGGGGGGCCTTTTACGAGCAGTACTTC,TRBJ2-7,.,.,TRBV4-1,16
CSVDLRAGANVLTF,TGCAGCGTTGACTTAAGGGCTGGGGCCAACGTCCTGACTTTC,TRBJ2-6,.,.,TRBV29-1,14
CASSREQVGIGEQFF,TGTGCCAGCAGCCGAGAGCAGGTTGGGATAGGGGAGCAGTTCTTC,TRBJ2-1,.,.,TRBV5-4,15
CASSNGPAGETQYF,TGTGCCAGCAGCAACGGGCCGGCGGGAGAGACCCAGTACTTC,TRBJ2-5,.,.,TRBV7-2,14
CASSYRTGDSSYNSPLHF,TGTGCCAGCAGCTACCGGACAGGGGATAGCTCCTATAATTCACCCCTCCACTTT,TRBJ1-6,few,TRBD1,TRBV11-2,18
CASSPGADGYTF,TGTGCCAGCAGCCCAGGGGCAGATGGCTACACCTTC,TRBJ1-2,once,.,TRBV5-6,12
CASASGYEQYF,TGTGCCAGCGCAAGCGGCTACGAGCAGTACTTC,TRBJ2-7,.,.,TRBV2,11
CAGSLVGGRQETQYF,TGTGCTGGCAGCCTCGTTGGCGGGAGACAAGAGACCCAGTACTTC,TRBJ2-5,.,TRBD2,TRBV7-7,15